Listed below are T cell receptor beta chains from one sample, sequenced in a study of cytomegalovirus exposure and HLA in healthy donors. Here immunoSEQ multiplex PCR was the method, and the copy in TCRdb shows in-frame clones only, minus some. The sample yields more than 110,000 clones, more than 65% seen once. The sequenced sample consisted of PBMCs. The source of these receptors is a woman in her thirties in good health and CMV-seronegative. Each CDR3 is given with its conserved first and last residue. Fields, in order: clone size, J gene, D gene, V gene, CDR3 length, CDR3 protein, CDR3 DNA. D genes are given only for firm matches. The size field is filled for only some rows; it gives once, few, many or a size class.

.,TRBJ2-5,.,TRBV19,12,CASSGTVETQYF,TGTGCCAGTTCCGGGACTGTGGAGACCCAGTACTTC
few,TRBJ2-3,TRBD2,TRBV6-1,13,CASGGDEKDTQYF,TGTGCCAGCGGGGGGGACGAAAAAGATACGCAGTATTTT
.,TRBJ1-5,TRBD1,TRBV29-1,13,CSVGQGGNQPQHF,TGCAGCGTCGGACAGGGCGGCAATCAGCCCCAGCATTTT
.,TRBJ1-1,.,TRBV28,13,CASSRALNTEAFF,TGTGCCAGCTCCAGGGCTTTGAACACTGAAGCTTTCTTT
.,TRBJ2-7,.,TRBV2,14,CAPGCRPSSYEQYF,TGTGCCCCTGGTTGCAGGCCGAGCTCCTACGAGCAGTACTTC
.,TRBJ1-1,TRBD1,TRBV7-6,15,CASSSVNRGGTEAFF,TGTGCCAGCAGCTCCGTCAACAGGGGTGGAACTGAAGCTTTCTTT
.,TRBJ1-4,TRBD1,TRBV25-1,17,CASSEGGTGGMREKLFF,TGTGCCAGCAGTGAAGGGGGGACAGGGGGGATGCGCGAAAAACTGTTTTTT
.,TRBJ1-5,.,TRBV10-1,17,CASRPNGSRDGNQPQHF,TGCGCCAGCAGGCCTAATGGGTCCCGGGATGGCAATCAGCCCCAGCATTTT
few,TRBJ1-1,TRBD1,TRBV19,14,CASSSPGQKVEAFF,TGTGCCAGTAGTTCCCCGGGACAGAAAGTTGAAGCTTTCTTT
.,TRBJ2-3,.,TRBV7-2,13,CASSEGTGDTQYF,TGTGCCAGCAGCGAGGGTACGGGGGATACGCAGTATTTT
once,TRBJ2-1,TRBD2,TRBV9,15,CASSVGVAGHNEQFF,TGTGCCAGCAGCGTAGGGGTAGCGGGCCACAATGAGCAGTTCTTC
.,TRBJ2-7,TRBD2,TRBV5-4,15,CASSRGSGSSYEQYF,TGTGCCAGCAGCCGAGGTAGCGGGAGCTCCTACGAGCAGTACTTC
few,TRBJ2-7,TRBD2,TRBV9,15,CASSEASGSRYEQYF,TGTGCCAGCAGCGAGGCTAGCGGGAGTAGGTACGAGCAGTACTTC
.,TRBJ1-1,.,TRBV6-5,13,CASSESRDTEAFF,TGTGCCAGCAGTGAGTCACGGGACACTGAAGCTTTCTTT
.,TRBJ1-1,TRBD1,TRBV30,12,CAWRSGGTEAFF,TGTGCCTGGAGGTCAGGGGGGACTGAAGCTTTCTTT
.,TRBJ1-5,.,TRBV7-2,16,CASRPTGGSGNQPQHF,TGTGCCAGCAGGCCTACGGGGGGATCGGGCAATCAGCCCCAGCATTTT
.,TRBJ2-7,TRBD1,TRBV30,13,CAWSPGTGSEQYF,TGTGCCTGGAGTCCTGGGACAGGTTCCGAGCAGTACTTC
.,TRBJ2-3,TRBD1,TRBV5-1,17,CASSLEGDSRSTDTQYF,TGCGCCAGCAGCTTGGAAGGGGACAGCAGGAGTACAGATACGCAGTATTTT
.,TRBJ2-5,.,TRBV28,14,CASSLLRGSETQYF,TGTGCCAGCTCCTTGTTGAGGGGGTCAGAGACCCAGTACTTC
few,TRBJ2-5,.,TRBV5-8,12,CASSLIQETQYF,TGTGCCAGCAGCCTAATCCAAGAGACCCAGTACTTC
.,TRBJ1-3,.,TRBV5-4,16,CASSLGSPGEGNTIYF,TGTGCCAGCAGCTTGGGTTCCCCAGGGGAGGGAAACACCATATATTTT
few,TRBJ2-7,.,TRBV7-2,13,CASSLEREYEQYF,TGTGCCAGCAGCTTAGAACGGGAATACGAGCAGTACTTC
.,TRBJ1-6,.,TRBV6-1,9,CASSPPLHF,TGTGCCAGCTCTCCACCCCTCCACTTT
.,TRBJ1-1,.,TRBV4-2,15,CASSPHGGGRTEAFF,TGTGCCAGCAGTCCCCATGGGGGGGGGCGGACTGAAGCTTTCTTT
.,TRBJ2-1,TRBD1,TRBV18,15,CASSAGTASYNEQFF,TGTGCCAGCTCTGCCGGGACAGCCTCCTACAATGAGCAGTTCTTC
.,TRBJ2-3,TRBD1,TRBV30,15,CAWDSTGSATDTQYF,TGTGCCTGGGACTCGACAGGGTCTGCCACAGATACGCAGTATTTT
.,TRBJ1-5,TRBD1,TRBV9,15,CASSPGQGAYQPQHF,TGTGCCAGCAGCCCAGGACAGGGGGCGTACCAGCCCCAGCATTTT
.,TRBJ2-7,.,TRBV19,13,CASSLTGTYEQYF,TGTGCCAGTAGTCTGACAGGCACCTACGAGCAGTACTTC
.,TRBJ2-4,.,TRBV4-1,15,CASSKQGGSKNIQYF,TGCGCCAGCAGTAAACAGGGGGGGTCCAAAAACATTCAGTACTTC
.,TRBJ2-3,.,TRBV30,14,CAWSLSGRTDTQYF,TGTGCCTGGAGCCTAAGCGGACGCACAGATACGCAGTATTTT
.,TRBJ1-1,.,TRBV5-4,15,CASSRYREEDTEAFF,TGTGCCAGCAGCAGATACAGGGAAGAGGATACTGAAGCTTTCTTT
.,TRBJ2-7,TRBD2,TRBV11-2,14,CASSPGLVLYEQYF,TGTGCCAGCAGCCCGGGACTAGTCCTCTACGAGCAGTACTTC
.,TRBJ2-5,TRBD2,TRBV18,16,CASSATSGGAAETQYF,TGTGCCAGCTCGGCTACTAGCGGGGGGGCCGCAGAGACCCAGTACTTC
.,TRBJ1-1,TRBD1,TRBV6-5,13,CASNNDRAGGAFF,TGTGCCAGCAACAACGACAGGGCCGGAGGGGCTTTCTTT
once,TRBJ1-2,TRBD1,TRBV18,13,CASSPDREHGYTF,TGTGCCAGCTCACCAGACAGGGAGCATGGCTACACCTTC
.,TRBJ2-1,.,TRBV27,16,CASSLAGSSSYNEQFF,TGTGCCAGCAGTCTTGCAGGGTCGAGCTCCTACAATGAGCAGTTCTTC
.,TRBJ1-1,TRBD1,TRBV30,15,CAWSDGDRVNTEAFF,TGTGCCTGGAGTGACGGAGACAGGGTTAACACTGAAGCTTTCTTT
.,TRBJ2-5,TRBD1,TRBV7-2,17,CASRLFGDRGFQETQYF,TGTGCCAGCCGCTTGTTTGGGGACAGGGGATTTCAAGAGACCCAGTACTTC
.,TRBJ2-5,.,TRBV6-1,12,CASSDRGETQYF,TGTGCCAGCAGTGACAGGGGTGAGACCCAGTACTTC
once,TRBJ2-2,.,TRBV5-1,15,CASSLDSRGTGELFF,TGCGCCAGCAGCTTGGACTCACGTGGTACCGGGGAGCTGTTTTTT
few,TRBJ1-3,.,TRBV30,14,CAWSVREGPNTIYF,TGTGCCTGGAGTGTACGTGAGGGCCCAAACACCATATATTTT
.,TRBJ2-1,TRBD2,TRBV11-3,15,CASSPRLGGRNEQFF,TGTGCCAGCAGCCCACGATTGGGCGGGAGGAATGAGCAGTTCTTC
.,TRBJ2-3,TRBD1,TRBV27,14,CASSLGQGMDTQYF,TGTGCCAGCAGTTTAGGACAGGGAATGGATACGCAGTATTTT
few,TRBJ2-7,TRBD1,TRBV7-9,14,CASSPGTGFDEQYF,TGTGCCAGCAGCCCCGGGACAGGGTTCGACGAGCAGTACTTC
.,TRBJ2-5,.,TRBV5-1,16,CASSTGYLGNQETQYF,TGCGCCAGCAGCACGGGGTATCTAGGAAACCAAGAGACCCAGTACTTC
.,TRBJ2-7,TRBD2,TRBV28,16,CASSFLASGSSYEQYF,TGTGCCAGCAGTTTTCTGGCTAGCGGGAGCTCCTACGAGCAGTACTTC
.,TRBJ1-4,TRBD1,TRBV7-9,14,CASSSTGQGEKLFF,TGTGCCAGCAGCTCGACAGGACAGGGTGAAAAACTGTTTTTT
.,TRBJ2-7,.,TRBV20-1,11,CSAGAEGAQYF,TGCAGTGCTGGGGCGGAGGGGGCTCAATACTTC
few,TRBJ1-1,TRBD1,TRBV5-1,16,CASSSPRDRVNTEAFF,TGCGCCAGCAGCTCCCCACGGGACAGAGTGAACACTGAAGCTTTCTTT
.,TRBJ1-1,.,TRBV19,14,CASSNTGSYTEAFF,TGTGCCAGTAGTAATACAGGGTCGTACACTGAAGCTTTCTTT
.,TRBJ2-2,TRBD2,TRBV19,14,CASSPVAGAGELFF,TGTGCTAGTAGTCCGGTAGCGGGAGCCGGGGAGCTGTTTTTT
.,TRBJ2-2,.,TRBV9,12,CASSQIAGELFF,TGTGCCAGCAGTCAGATCGCCGGGGAGCTGTTTTTT
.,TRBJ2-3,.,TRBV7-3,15,CASSLTATSTDTQYF,TGTGCCAGCAGCTTAACAGCGACTAGCACAGATACGCAGTATTTT